This T cell receptor beta chain was sequenced during a study of lymphopenia after photon versus proton radiotherapy (dated by TCRdb to the late 2010s). Regarding the study in general: The immunological effects of photon versus proton radiation therapy were compared in patients with gastrointestinal tumors who developed high-grade lymphopenia. The 20 patients in the cohort had gastrointestinal tumors, were treated with either photon or proton therapy, and subsequently developed lymphopenia. The study was designed to characterize how the impact on the immune system differs between the two radiation modalities.

The germline ends are 14 bases apart after V is trimmed by 2 bases and J by 0 bases. Its CDR3 holds 17 amino acids, cysteine through phenylalanine. CDR3 DNA only is kept here, 51 bases in frame from base 1. The germline V gene specifies SGHTA as CDR1 and FQGTGA as CDR2. What the study reported, not specific to this receptor: Across the cohort, an inverse correlation was found between a larger post-nadir drop in TCR diversity and overall survival time among patients who died. The authors looked at the survival association only in patients who died, and they framed better survival with proton therapy as a possibility rather than a demonstrated result. Proton-treated patients stayed relatively stable during treatment, while photon-treated patients lost naive T cells and TCR diversity and gained effector/memory populations. Once the lymphocyte count had reached its nadir, the repertoires of photon-treated patients showed oligoclonal expansion, particularly of CD8+ Temra cells, and this expansion drove the decline in diversity.

Library creation used the immunoSEQ multiplex PCR assay. Deep sequencing of rearranged TCR beta loci, alongside multiparametric flow cytometry, was used to profile T cell repertoires. The immuneACCESS repertoire file appears here via TCRdb, limited to in-frame rearrangements. These files lack a portion of the clones; in checked studies, under half of the deficit traces to unresolved V genes, and the cause of the others is not known. Counted in this sample were more than 30,000 clones; roughly 87% of them appeared once. About 6.6% of the sample is in the top ten clones. Remarks on this clone: The antigen it binds to is not known. No quality values exist for individual bases; no much larger clone is one base distant.

The sequenced sample was peripheral blood, obtained from a patient treated with proton-based radiotherapy. The sequence came from a woman in her 70s with pancreatic cancer. Some clones in this sample may be carry-over from other donors' samples. The chain is made from TRBV7-3 and TRBJ2-1; tentative D gene TRBD2, with 5 bases matching. The nucleotide sequence is given as TGTGCCAGCAGCTTAGAAGTTGTGGGGAGCTCCTACAATGAGCAGTTCTTC. Its protein product is CASSLEVVGSSYNEQFF.